This section outlines one TCR beta chain sequence together with its context. This CDR3 is built from 14 residues. Germline lookup yields CDR1 SGHVS and CDR2 FQNEAQ. The V end was cut by 3 bases, the J end by 4 bases, with 12 bases between. Per the study methods: Quantification of nucleated cells was approximated via reference gene primer amplification. The assay was immunoSEQ multiplex PCR, and TCRdb's table has in-frame clones only and misses some. V and J calls and clone size are those listed in that table; D and trimming were worked out from the DNA. The table shows approximately 210,000 clones, with 80% to 90% occurring only once. The record originates from a study of blood T cell repertoires in COVID-19.

The J gene is TRBJ1-1, the V gene TRBV7-8; D ambiguous. Sequencing was carried out using peripheral blood. The receptor was isolated from a woman in her 70s with acute or convalescent COVID-19. As DNA, the CDR3 is TGTGCCAGCAGCTTGTCGGATGGCGGCACTGAAGCTTTCTTT. It yields the protein CASSLSDGGTEAFF. Drawing the rest from reference TRBV7-8 and TRBJ1-1, the complete variable domain is GAGVSQSPRYKVAKRGQDVALRCDPISGHVSLFWYQQALGQGPEFLTYFQNEAQLDKSGLPSDRFFAERPEGSVSTLKIQRTQQEDSAVYLCASSLSDGGTEAFFGQGTRLTVV.